These 15 T cell receptor beta chains came from one sample sequenced in a study of CD8+ T cells in alopecia areata. RNA was isolated and reverse transcribed to cDNA, the sequencing template. Profiling relied on immunoSEQ multiplex PCR, and the TCRdb table lists in-frame clones only, not all of them. The sample lists some 170,000 clones; 58% were seen once. Regarding treatment: oral pan-JAK inhibitor, 5-10 mg twice daily. The starting material was CD4+ T cells sorted from blood, obtained at approximately week 60, from a patient treated with tofacitinib. The receptors shown here come from a human donor with alopecia areata.

V gene TRBV29-1 combines with J gene TRBJ2-3, with 12 positions matching TRBD2. J gave up 8 bases and V 3 bases, and 3 bases lay outside the gene matches. In germline, CDR1 is SQVTM, CDR2 ANQGSEA. This CDR3 is 13 amino acids long. The CDR3 here is CSVDLAGGLTQYF. CDR3 sequence (DNA): TGCAGCGTTGATCTAGCGGGGGGGCTTACGCAGTATTTT.

A few counts support this clone. This CDR3 is also generated by other DNA sequences in the sample. This chain connects TRBV5-1 to TRBJ2-1, with D unresolved. The CDR3 totals 13 residues. Trimming left V 0 bases short and J 2 bases short, with 3 bases between. Germline V CDR1 and CDR2: SGHRS, YFSETQ. CDR3: CASSLEPYNEQFF. As DNA, the CDR3 is TGCGCCAGCAGCTTGGAACCCTACAATGAGCAGTTCTTC.

This clone showed up just a few times. The gene calls are TRBV5-6 and TRBJ2-3; 13 nucleotides line up with TRBD2. V was clipped by 0 bases and J by 4 bases; unmatched bases: 5. CDR1 is SGHDT and CDR2 is YYEEEE in the germline V gene. The CDR3 length is 17 residues. In DNA form, the CDR3 reads TGTGCCAGCAGCTTGGAGTTGACTAGCGGGGGGCCAGATACGCAGTATTTT. It is translated as CASSLELTSGGPDTQYF. The entire variable domain, with the rest obtained from reference TRBV5-6 and TRBJ2-3, is as follows: DAGVTQSPTHLIKTRGQQVTLRCSPKSGHDTVSWYQQALGQGPQFIFQYYEEEERQRGNFPDRFSGHQFPNYSSELNVNALLLGDSALYLCASSLELTSGGPDTQYFGPGTRLTVL.

V is TRBV29-1 and J is TRBJ2-1, with 10 nucleotides matching TRBD1. Germline CDR1 SQVTM, CDR2 ANQGSEA. The ends lost 2 bases at V and 7 bases at J; junction bases unmatched: 8. The CDR3 length is 15 residues. The CDR3 is CSVEPDRGLGNEQFF. The CDR3 bases are TGCAGCGTTGAACCAGACAGGGGGCTAGGGAATGAGCAGTTCTTC.

This clone was detected only a few times. J is TRBJ1-2 and V is TRBV30; D possibly corresponds to TRBD1 (6 bases). The CDR3 covers 12 residues. V shed 4 bases and J shed 4 bases, with 10 bases lying between them. Germline V gene data show CDR1 as GTSNPN and CDR2 as SVGIG (reference sequence). The CDR3 here is CAWTGHPYGYTF. CDR3 nucleotides: TGTGCCTGGACGGGACACCCCTATGGCTACACCTTC.

The V and J genes are TRBV10-3 and TRBJ1-1, with a weak D call TRBD1 (5 bases). The CDR3 extends over 14 amino acids. CDR1 is ENHRY and CDR2 is SYGVKD in the germline V gene. V was shortened by 7 bases and J by 2 bases, with 14 bases between the two germline ends. CDR3 residues: CAINGGTINTEAFF. CDR3 nucleotide sequence: TGTGCCATCAACGGGGGAACGATAAACACTGAAGCTTTCTTT.

The chain employs TRBV29-1 and TRBJ1-6; possible D gene TRBD1, 5 bases. V was shortened by 7 bases and J by 4 bases, with 23 bases between the two germline ends. Germline V gives CDR1 SQVTM, CDR2 ANQGSEA. The CDR3 contains 17 residues. CDR3 protein: CSATPKEGPAYNSPLHF. The CDR3, as DNA: TGCAGCGCTACCCCCAAGGAGGGGCCCGCTTATAATTCACCCCTCCACTTT.

The rearrangement joins TRBV11-3 to TRBJ2-7; D gene uncertain. In germline, CDR1 is SGHNT, CDR2 YENEEA. CDR3 size: 12 residues. Trimming took off 5 bases at V and 2 bases at J, with 7 bases between the two ends. The CDR3 DNA is TGTGCCAGCAGCAACCCTCCCTACGAGCAGTACTTC. As protein: CASSNPPYEQYF.

The J gene is TRBJ2-3, the V gene TRBV2; tentatively, D is TRBD1 or TRBD2 (5 bases each). CDR1 and CDR2 from the germline V gene are SNHLY and FYNNEI. Trimming cost V 6 bases and J 6 bases, with 7 bases left between them. This CDR3 has 11 amino acids. The CDR3 loop is CASRWGDTQYF. CDR3 DNA sequence: TGTGCCAGCAGATGGGGGGATACGCAGTATTTT.

The V gene is TRBV7-9, the J gene TRBJ1-1; 10 nucleotides align to TRBD1. CDR3 size: 18 residues. V shed 1 base and J 4 bases; nucleotides not matched to a gene: 12. The germline gives CDR1 SEHNR, CDR2 FQNEAQ (reference sequence). CDR3 DNA: TGTGCCAGCAGCTTAGAGTTTTGGGACAGGGGTAGGATCACTGAAGCTTTCTTT. Translated, it gives CASSLEFWDRGRITEAFF.

The chain links TRBV19 to TRBJ2-7, with D perhaps matching TRBD1 (6 bases). The CDR3 extends over 15 amino acids. Deletions cut 5 bases from V and 3 bases from J, with 17 bases between. CDR1 is LNHDA, CDR2 SQIVND, per germline (reference sequence). CDR3 region: CASSSSQGFRYEQYF. CDR3 in DNA: TGTGCCAGTAGTTCCAGCCAGGGGTTCCGCTACGAGCAGTACTTC.

The chain links TRBV7-2 to TRBJ2-6; 9 bases align to TRBD1. The junction had 8 bases not matched to a gene; V was cut back by 2 bases and J by 12 bases. The CDR3 is made up of 15 amino acids. Germline lookup yields CDR1 SGHTA and CDR2 FQGNSA. CDR3 amino acids: CASSLWDRESGVLTF. The CDR3 nucleotides are TGTGCCAGCAGCTTATGGGACAGGGAGTCGGGCGTCCTGACTTTC.

This rearrangement joins TRBV5-1 to TRBJ2-7; D gene uncertain. Trimming took 0 bases from V and 3 from J, leaving 10 bases between them. Germline CDR1 SGHRS, CDR2 YFSETQ. The CDR3 is 14 residues long. In DNA, the CDR3 is TGCGCCAGCAGCTTGGCAGTAACGAGCTACGAGCAGTACTTC. It yields the protein CASSLAVTSYEQYF.

This CDR3 is CATSSPGLATDTQYF. The CDR3 nucleotides read TGTGCCACCAGCAGCCCTGGACTAGCCACAGATACGCAGTATTTT. The chain employs TRBV15 and TRBJ2-3; 8 nucleotides line up with TRBD2. Germline loops: CDR1 LNHNV, CDR2 YYDKDF (reference sequence). There are 15 residues in the CDR3. The J segment lost 2 bases and the V segment lost 3 bases, leaving 4 bases of the junction unmatched. The full variable domain, with the rest looked up from reference TRBV15 and TRBJ2-3, is DAMVIQNPRYQVTQFGKPVTLSCSQTLNHNVMYWYQQKSSQAPKLLFHYYDKDFNNEADTPDNFQSRRPNTSFCFLDIRSPGLGDTAMYLCATSSPGLATDTQYFGPGTRLTVL.

The V call is TRBV29-1, the J call TRBJ1-1; a possible D gene is TRBD1 (5 bases). CDR3 length equals 13 residues. CDR1 and CDR2 from the germline V gene are SQVTM and ANQGSEA. The germline V and J ends were trimmed by 7 bases and 5 bases, with 17 bases remaining between them. The DNA for the CDR3 is TGCAGCGCCTCGGACAACTTGGGGACTGAAGCTTTCTTT. Translation: CSASDNLGTEAFF.